These 12 T cell receptor beta chains were all obtained from the same sample, sequenced in a study of blood T cell repertoires in COVID-19. The table came from immunoSEQ multiplex PCR; TCRdb's copy has only in-frame clones and leaves some out. Here the sample spans fewer than 350,000 clones, 90% being singletons. The sequenced sample consisted of PBMCs or T cells enriched from blood (not recorded which). Receptor source: a woman under 30 with acute COVID-19.

CDR3 DNA: TGTGCCAGCAGCCATCCCGGGGCTCGGGAGGAAAAACTGTTTTTT. The encoded protein is CASSHPGAREEKLFF. The J gene is TRBJ1-4, the V gene TRBV7-9; D is perhaps TRBD1 (5 bases). Germline-derived CDR1 and CDR2 are SEHNR and FQNEAQ (reference sequence). Trimming stripped 5 bases from V and 8 bases from J, with 18 bases between. The CDR3 extends over 15 amino acids.

This clone was detected once. The rearrangement links TRBV25-1 to TRBJ2-5; D might be TRBD2 (6 bases). CDR1 and CDR2 (germline): MGHDK, SYGVNS. The CDR3 length is 16 residues. Trimming shortened V by 2 bases and J by 4 bases, and 17 bases separated the two germline ends. The CDR3 DNA reads TGTGCCAGCAGTGAAGGGCGTTGGCAGGGAGGAGAGACCCAGTACTTC. This gives the protein CASSEGRWQGGETQYF.

DNA for the CDR3: TGCAGCGTTGTTGACAGATTGAACGGGGGGGAGACCCAGTACTTC. Its translation is CSVVDRLNGGETQYF. The chain couples TRBV29-1 to TRBJ2-5, with TRBD2 matching 7 bases. This CDR3 spans 15 amino acids. With 4 bases clipped from V and 5 bases from J, the junction kept 13 bases outside the gene matches. Per germline, CDR1 SQVTM and CDR2 ANQGSEA.

The genes are TRBV9 and TRBJ2-7; 7 bases map to TRBD1. Germline V gene sequence: CDR1 SGDLS, CDR2 YYNGEE. The junction had 5 bases not matched to a gene; V was cut back by 3 bases and J by 2 bases. This CDR3 is built from 14 residues. The CDR3 spells CASSAGQVAYEQYF. The CDR3 region has the DNA TGTGCCAGCAGCGCCGGACAGGTGGCCTACGAGCAGTACTTC.

The V call is TRBV4-2, the J call TRBJ2-7; 14 nucleotides match TRBD2. The CDR3 is 19 residues long. Germline CDR1 reads LGHNA; CDR2 reads YNFKEQ. V trimming: 0 bases; J trimming: 3 bases; junction bases outside the gene matches: 10. The DNA of the CDR3 is TGTGCCAGCAGCCAAGATCAATTTCGGGGGACTAGCGGGAGCTACGAGCAGTACTTC. This translates into CASSQDQFRGTSGSYEQYF.

The V gene is TRBV29-1, the J gene TRBJ2-1, with a possible D match to TRBD2 (5 bases). CDR1 and CDR2 from the germline V gene are SQVTM and ANQGSEA. Trimming cost V 5 bases and J 0 bases, with 17 bases left between them. The CDR3 has 16 residues. The CDR3 DNA reads TGCAGCGTTCCCAACCTACTTGGGAGCTCCTACAATGAGCAGTTCTTC. Its protein is CSVPNLLGSSYNEQFF.

This sequence joins TRBV19 and TRBJ2-1; maybe TRBD1 (6 bases). The V end was cut by 7 bases, the J end by 4 bases, with 23 bases between. The CDR3 totals 17 residues. Germline V gene data show CDR1 as LNHDA and CDR2 as SQIVND (reference sequence). CDR3 sequence (DNA): TGTGCCAGTAAACCTGTCTCGGGGCAGGGGCGTTACAATGAGCAGTTCTTC. It translates to CASKPVSGQGRYNEQFF.

This sequence joins TRBV7-9 and TRBJ1-1; possibly TRBD1 for D (5 bases). The CDR3 covers 12 residues. Germline values: CDR1 SEHNR, CDR2 FQNEAQ (reference sequence). The V end was cut by 2 bases, the J end by 11 bases, with 12 bases between. The CDR3 DNA sequence: TGTGCCAGCAGCTTACTTGGGGGGAGGGCTTTCTTT. It specifies CASSLLGGRAFF.

The chain recombines TRBV15 with TRBJ1-6; D uncertain. Germline CDR1 is LNHNV and CDR2 is YYDKDF (reference sequence). This CDR3 contains 15 residues. Trimming removed 4 bases at V and 10 bases at J, with 17 bases between. In DNA, the CDR3 is TGTGCCACCAGCACAACACGGCGGGGAAGCTCACCCCTCCACTTT. Amino acid sequence: CATSTTRRGSSPLHF.

The J gene is TRBJ2-1, the V gene TRBV6-2 or TRBV6-3; maybe TRBD2 (6 bases). Germline V gene data show CDR1 as MNHEY and CDR2 as SVGEGT. There are 16 residues in the CDR3. V lost 6 bases and J lost 10, with 25 bases in between. CDR3 amino acids: CASSHNRPTSPEEQFF. The CDR3 region has the DNA TGTGCCAGCAGCCATAACCGACCGACTAGTCCGGAAGAGCAGTTCTTC.

This rearrangement joins TRBV28 to TRBJ2-2; 11 bases are shared with TRBD2. This CDR3 region has 15 residues. The germline CDR1 and CDR2 sequences are MDHEN and SYDVKM. V lost 10 bases to trimming and J lost 7 bases; unmatched junction nucleotides: 11. CDR3 sequence: CATLAGGPSNGELFF. CDR3 DNA sequence: TGTGCCACCTTAGCGGGAGGGCCTTCGAACGGGGAGCTGTTTTTT.

CDR3 sequence: CASSLVGTSGGGYNEQFF. CDR3 nucleotide sequence: TGTGCCAGCAGCTTGGTCGGGACTAGCGGGGGAGGATACAATGAGCAGTTCTTC. The chain combines TRBV5-5 with TRBJ2-1; 14 bases are a match to TRBD2. Germline V gene sequence: CDR1 SGHKS, CDR2 YYEKEE (reference sequence). The length of the CDR3 is 18 residues. With 0 bases clipped from V and 4 bases from J, the junction kept 6 bases outside the gene matches.